This T cell receptor beta chain was captured by sequencing in a study of Graves' ophthalmopathy and Graves' hyperthyroidism. Study-wide results and caveats: Ophthalmopathy and stable hyperthyroidism were discriminated by a 13-signature model, with roughly 88% sensitivity and 80% to 84% specificity.

Amplified TCR beta CDR3 regions were obtained using RNA transcripts as template. A first-round RT-PCR used HTBI primers, followed by a second-round multiplex PCR. TCRdb itself ran the multiplex PCR reads through MiXCR, one entry per CDR3 protein. The sample records about 480,000 distinct CDR3 sequences, 13% to 15% being singletons. Each donor who had ophthalmopathy showed moderate-to-severe activity, a CAS of ≥3, a NOSPECS of ≥4, and a duration under 3 months. The diagnosis was founded upon clinical symptoms, serum thyroxine, TRAb, thyroid ultrasound and orbital computed tomography. PBMCs were isolated from a 10 ml sample of fresh peripheral blood. Germline V lookup: CDR1 LGHDT, CDR2 YNNKEL (reference sequence). The V gene end was trimmed by 2 bases and the J gene end by 2 bases; junction bases not matched to a gene: 3. The CDR3 length is 15 residues. The table lists this clonotype with many counts. Its target is not known.

The receptor comes from a woman aged 25-40 years with Graves' ophthalmopathy. The chain has TRBV3-1 and TRBJ1-3; 7 bases map to TRBD1. Material for sequencing was blood. CDR3 nucleotides: TGTGCCAGCAGCCAAAACAGGGGTCCTGGAAACACCATATATTTT. Translating it yields CASSQNRGPGNTIYF. The whole variable domain, filled in from reference TRBV3-1 and TRBJ1-3, reads DTAVSQTPKYLVTQMGNDKSIKCEQNLGHDTMYWYKQDSKKFLKIMFSYNNKELIINETVPNRFSPKSPDKAHLNLHINSLELGDSAVYFCASSQNRGPGNTIYFGEGSWLTVV.